This is a list of T cell receptor beta chains from one sample in a study of blood T cell repertoires in COVID-19. The table came from immunoSEQ multiplex PCR; TCRdb's copy has only in-frame clones and leaves some out. The table includes about 83,000 clones, around 80% detected once. Sequenced sample: peripheral blood. The receptors were sampled from a woman at least 80 years old with acute or convalescent COVID-19. Both conserved end residues are part of each CDR3. D genes are given only for firm matches. The listing skips clone size in some rows; elsewhere it reads once, few, many or a size class.

J,size,D,V,CDR3,DNA
TRBJ2-7,-,TRBD1,TRBV28,CASRGTGGVGSEQYF,TGTGCCAGCAGAGGTACAGGGGGCGTGGGTTCCGAGCAGTACTTC
TRBJ1-5,-,TRBD1,TRBV28,CASSLGRTGGAGLQPQHF,TGTGCCAGCAGTTTAGGGCGGACAGGGGGCGCAGGGCTGCAGCCCCAGCATTTT
TRBJ1-1,-,-,TRBV12-5,CASETSGRGTEAFF,TGTGCTAGTGAAACAAGTGGCCGCGGCACTGAAGCTTTCTTT
TRBJ1-6,few,-,TRBV6-6,CASSLRGVGNSPLHF,TGTGCCAGCAGTCTTAGGGGTGTTGGTAATTCACCCCTCCACTTT
TRBJ2-1,-,-,TRBV11-2,CASSLAHRVRRVGYNEQFF,TGTGCCAGCAGCTTAGCCCATCGCGTACGGCGGGTTGGGTACAATGAGCAGTTCTTC
TRBJ1-4,-,TRBD1,TRBV7-8,CASSHGTGGEKLFF,TGTGCCAGCAGCCACGGGACAGGGGGCGAAAAACTGTTTTTT
TRBJ1-5,-,TRBD1,TRBV6-5,CASSTGVGNQPQHF,TGTGCCAGCAGTACAGGGGTTGGAAATCAGCCCCAGCATTTT
TRBJ1-4,-,TRBD1,TRBV10-3,CAIRGIGTANEKLFF,TGTGCCATCAGGGGGATCGGGACAGCTAATGAAAAACTGTTTTTT
TRBJ1-1,-,TRBD1,TRBV27,CASSLFGQGGLNTEAFF,TGTGCCAGCAGTTTATTCGGACAGGGTGGGTTGAACACTGAAGCTTTCTTT
TRBJ2-1,-,-,TRBV5-6,CASSLDGWRSSYNEQFF,TGTGCCAGCAGCTTGGACGGATGGCGGAGCTCCTACAATGAGCAGTTCTTC
TRBJ1-4,-,-,TRBV25-1,CASSESRVDEKLFF,TGTGCCAGCAGTGAGAGTCGTGTAGATGAAAAACTGTTTTTT
TRBJ2-5,-,-,TRBV5-1,CASSLDRRESETQYF,TGCGCCAGCAGCCTGGACAGGCGGGAGTCAGAGACCCAGTACTTC
TRBJ2-3,-,-,TRBV5-5,CASSRSASTDTQYF,TGTGCCAGCAGCCGCTCAGCGAGCACAGATACGCAGTATTTT
TRBJ2-2,-,-,TRBV9,CASTGSSGSGELFF,TGTGCCAGCACTGGGTCCTCGGGTTCCGGGGAGCTGTTTTTT
TRBJ2-3,-,TRBD2,TRBV24-1,CATSDPSGVGSTDTQYF,TGTGCCACCAGTGACCCTAGCGGGGTAGGGAGCACAGATACGCAGTATTTT
TRBJ1-1,-,-,TRBV3-1/TRBV3-2,CASSLPPGIGTEAFF,TGTGCCAGCAGCCTACCCCCAGGGATAGGCACTGAAGCTTTCTTT
TRBJ2-4,-,-,TRBV30,CAWNSLAKNIQYF,TGTGCCTGGAACAGCTTAGCCAAAAACATTCAGTACTTC
TRBJ2-5,-,TRBD1,TRBV7-7,CASSPGTGGGETQYF,TGTGCTAGCAGCCCCGGGACAGGGGGCGGTGAGACCCAGTACTTC
TRBJ1-1,-,-,TRBV6-4,CASKGGWDTEAFF,TGTGCCAGCAAAGGGGGATGGGACACTGAAGCTTTCTTT
TRBJ2-7,-,-,TRBV30,CAWSVQSGHHTYEQYF,TGTGCCTGGAGTGTACAGTCGGGACACCATACCTACGAGCAGTACTTC
TRBJ2-1,-,-,TRBV5-8,CASSLRAGQGNEQFF,TGTGCCAGCAGCTTGCGGGCAGGGCAAGGCAATGAGCAGTTCTTC
TRBJ1-5,medium-sized,TRBD1,TRBV5-1,CASSLTGTGDDQPQHF,TGCGCCAGCAGCTTAACCGGGACAGGGGACGATCAGCCCCAGCATTTT
TRBJ2-3,-,TRBD2,TRBV20-1,CSASSLQRGIDTQYF,TGCAGTGCTAGTTCGTTACAGCGGGGTATAGATACGCAGTATTTT
TRBJ1-1,-,-,TRBV7-6,CASSLKGGDTEAFF,TGTGCCAGCAGCTTAAAGGGAGGGGACACTGAAGCTTTCTTT
TRBJ2-5,-,TRBD2,TRBV7-2,CASSFEPAGAETQYF,TGTGCCAGCAGCTTCGAACCAGCGGGGGCAGAGACCCAGTACTTC
TRBJ1-6,-,TRBD1,TRBV18,CASSPGQGANSPLHF,TGTGCCAGCTCACCGGGACAGGGGGCCAATTCACCCCTCCACTTT
TRBJ1-4,-,-,TRBV7-9,CASSFSGNIPSEKLFF,TGTGCCAGCAGCTTTAGCGGCAATATTCCGAGTGAAAAACTGTTTTTT
TRBJ2-5,-,-,TRBV20-1,CSASRQLGAAETQYF,TGCAGTGCTAGTCGCCAGCTAGGCGCTGCCGAGACCCAGTACTTC
TRBJ2-7,once,-,TRBV10-1,CASSESVGRAEQYF,TGCGCCAGCAGTGAGTCCGTCGGCAGAGCGGAGCAGTACTTC
TRBJ1-2,-,TRBD1,TRBV19,CASTTSRDSLSNYGYTF,TGTGCCAGTACCACGTCCCGGGACAGCCTATCCAACTATGGCTACACCTTC
TRBJ1-2,-,-,TRBV2,CASSLDASYGYTF,TGTGCCAGCAGCCTTGATGCCAGCTATGGCTACACCTTC
TRBJ2-7,-,-,TRBV19,CASTPSEQGSHEQYF,TGTGCCAGTACCCCCTCCGAGCAGGGAAGCCACGAGCAGTACTTC
TRBJ1-4,-,-,TRBV28,CASRAAGGKNEKLFF,TGTGCCAGCAGGGCCGCGGGGGGGAAGAATGAAAAACTGTTTTTT
TRBJ1-4,few,-,TRBV28,CASSGPDATNEKLFF,TGTGCCAGCAGTGGGCCAGATGCAACTAATGAAAAACTGTTTTTT
TRBJ1-5,many,-,TRBV2,CASSPNSNQPQHF,TGTGCCAGCAGTCCTAATAGCAATCAGCCCCAGCATTTT
TRBJ1-1,-,TRBD1,TRBV5-5,CASSLNRGLNTEAFF,TGTGCCAGCAGCTTGAACAGGGGCTTGAACACTGAAGCTTTCTTT
TRBJ1-2,-,-,TRBV6-5,CASRLQENYGYTF,TGTGCCAGCAGGCTACAGGAGAACTATGGCTACACCTTC
TRBJ2-2,once,-,TRBV27,CASSRGRGAATGELFF,TGTGCCAGCAGTAGAGGACGGGGGGCGGCCACCGGGGAGCTGTTTTTT
TRBJ1-1,-,-,TRBV12-5,CASGGGGLTEAFF,TGTGCTAGTGGCGGTGGAGGGCTCACTGAAGCTTTCTTT
TRBJ1-3,-,-,TRBV9,CASSVDGGGSGNTIYF,TGTGCCAGCAGCGTAGATGGTGGCGGGTCAGGAAACACCATATATTTT
TRBJ2-1,-,TRBD2,TRBV11-2,CASSLGLRGLEQFF,TGTGCCAGCAGCTTGGGACTAAGGGGATTAGAGCAGTTCTTC
TRBJ2-1,-,TRBD1,TRBV29-1,CSVAVMTGGGDEQFF,TGCAGCGTTGCCGTTATGACAGGGGGCGGGGATGAGCAGTTCTTC
TRBJ1-2,-,-,TRBV27,CASTTQSGGGLIYGYTF,TGTGCCAGCACCACCCAATCCGGGGGAGGGTTGATATATGGCTACACCTTC
TRBJ2-2,-,-,TRBV2,CASKRQLANTGELFF,TGTGCCAGCAAACGACAGCTCGCGAACACCGGGGAGCTGTTTTTT